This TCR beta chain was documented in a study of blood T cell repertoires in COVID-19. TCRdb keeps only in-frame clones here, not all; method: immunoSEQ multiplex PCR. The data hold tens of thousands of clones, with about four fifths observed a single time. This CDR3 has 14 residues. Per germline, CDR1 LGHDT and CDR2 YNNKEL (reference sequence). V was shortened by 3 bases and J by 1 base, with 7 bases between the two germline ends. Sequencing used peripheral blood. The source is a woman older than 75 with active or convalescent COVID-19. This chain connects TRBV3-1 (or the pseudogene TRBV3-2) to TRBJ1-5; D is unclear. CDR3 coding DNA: TGTGCCAGCAGCCAGTGGGAGAGCAATCAGCCCCAGCATTTT. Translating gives CASSQWESNQPQHF.